Below, one T cell receptor beta chain is given with its context. The antigen is undetermined. Those patients picked for sequencing had displayed CD8+CD57+ cell expansion on flow cytometry. The patients, all of them, had severe acquired aplastic anemia. The germline V gene encodes CDR1 KGHDR and CDR2 SFDVKD. This CDR3 spans 17 amino acids. V was shortened by 5 bases and J by 2 bases, with 21 bases between the two germline ends. These data belong to a study of CD8+CD57+ T cells in acquired aplastic anemia. In the study overall: Mean DNA quantity obtained from sorted CD4+ and CD8+ cells was 2.5 to 4 ug. Study-wide findings and caveats: Patients versus controls showed no significant CD8+ Simpson's diversity difference. Researchers report that fewer than 35 CD8+ CDR3 sequences appeared in both patients and controls.

It was genomic DNA that served as the template for profiling TCR beta VDJ and CDR3. TCRdb re-derived calls from the reads in MiXCR, one entry per CDR3 protein. In the table there are 95,000 to 150,000 distinct CDR3 sequences, about 50% of which are singletons. Sample: sorted CD4+, CD8+, or CD8+CD57+ T cells (not recorded which) from PBMCs. The chain combines TRBV24-1 with TRBJ2-7; weak D call: TRBD1 (6 bases). The sequence was collected from a human donor with aplastic anemia. The CDR3 region has the DNA TGTGCCACCAGTGGCAGGGGTGAAGGTTATAACACCTACGAGCAGTACTTC. Encoded protein: CATSGRGEGYNTYEQYF.